These 25 T cell receptor beta chains originate from one sample sequenced in a study of shared clonotypes between healthy human individuals. The repertoire was sequenced with immunoSEQ multiplex PCR; TCRdb's copy has only in-frame clones and lacks some. The table includes hundreds of thousands of clones, 74% detected once. Sequencing input: memory CD4+ T cells sorted from blood. Indicated subset: CD45RA-negative fraction. Every receptor here comes from a woman aged 25 to 45 in good health.

This chain connects TRBV5-1 to TRBJ2-1; D may match TRBD1 or TRBD2 (7 bases each). Germline CDR1 reads SGHRS; CDR2 reads YFSETQ. Trimming removed 5 bases from V and 2 bases from J, with 17 bases in between. The CDR3 has 16 residues. This CDR3 reads CASRRGGDSPYNEQFF. The CDR3, as DNA: TGCGCCAGCAGGCGAGGGGGGGACAGCCCCTACAATGAGCAGTTCTTC.

The V and J genes are TRBV5-1 and TRBJ2-7, with D uncertain. The V end was cut by 0 bases, the J end by 5 bases, with 9 bases between. The germline gives CDR1 SGHRS, CDR2 YFSETQ. The CDR3 extends over 13 amino acids. The CDR3 reads CASSLGSPDEQYF. CDR3 in DNA: TGCGCCAGCAGCTTGGGATCCCCCGACGAGCAGTACTTC.

Comment on this clone: Just one base apart from a much larger clone, this may be a read error. At the DNA level, this CDR3 is encoded by other sequences in the same sample as well. This chain connects TRBV6-6 to TRBJ1-5; D gene uncertain. V was shortened by 4 bases and J by 7 bases, with 5 bases between the two germline ends. This CDR3 comprises 11 residues. Germline CDR1 is MNHNY and CDR2 is SVGAGI (reference sequence). In nucleotides, the CDR3 is TGTGCCAGCAGTTCCGGGCAGCCCCAGCATTTT. This translates into CASSSGQPQHF.

This clone was seen only a few times. The chain couples TRBV5-1 to TRBJ1-2; the D gene is possibly TRBD1 (5 bases). Germline V gives CDR1 SGHRS, CDR2 YFSETQ. Trimming removed 4 bases from V and 6 bases from J, with 16 bases in between. The CDR3 is 14 amino acids. DNA of the CDR3: TGCGCCAGCAGCCCCCCGTCGGGGGGTAATGGCTACACCTTC. Translation: CASSPPSGGNGYTF.

The chain couples TRBV5-1 to TRBJ2-7; D is unclear. The germline CDR1 and CDR2 sequences are SGHRS and YFSETQ. V lost 4 bases, J lost 6 bases, and 14 bases lay in between. The CDR3 contains 13 residues. The CDR3 sequence is CASSAGEIREQYF. The CDR3 DNA reads TGCGCCAGCAGCGCTGGCGAAATACGCGAGCAGTACTTC.

V is TRBV11-2 and J is TRBJ1-1; D might be TRBD1 (6 bases). This CDR3 contains 13 residues. CDR1 and CDR2 (germline): SGHAT, FQNNGV. Trimming stripped 4 bases from V and 7 bases from J, with 13 bases between. CDR3 nucleotides: TGTGCCAGCAGCTCCAGGGGTTGGGATGAAGCTTTCTTT. This sequence encodes CASSSRGWDEAFF.

Only a few counts were recorded for this clone. The CDR3: CASSLVAGEKLFF. The CDR3 coding sequence is TGTGCCAGCAGCTTGGTGGCAGGGGAAAAACTGTTTTTT. The gene calls are TRBV5-6 and TRBJ1-4; possible D gene TRBD1, 5 bases. Germline lookup yields CDR1 SGHDT and CDR2 YYEEEE. V was clipped by 0 bases and J by 8 bases, with 8 bases between them. CDR3 length equals 13 residues. The full variable domain, its missing parts supplied by reference TRBV5-6 and TRBJ1-4, is DAGVTQSPTHLIKTRGQQVTLRCSPKSGHDTVSWYQQALGQGPQFIFQYYEEEERQRGNFPDRFSGHQFPNYSSELNVNALLLGDSALYLCASSLVAGEKLFFGSGTQLSVL.

The J gene is TRBJ2-1, the V gene TRBV6-1; D is uncertain. CDR1 is MNHNS, CDR2 SASEGT, per germline. Trimming stripped 6 bases from V and 0 bases from J, with 9 bases between. The CDR3 contains 14 residues. The CDR3 region is CASSLMSSYNEQFF. In nucleotides, the CDR3 is TGTGCCAGCAGCCTCATGAGCTCCTACAATGAGCAGTTCTTC.

J is TRBJ2-3 and V is TRBV2; 10 bases align to TRBD2. Germline loops: CDR1 SNHLY, CDR2 FYNNEI. Losses at the gene ends were 10 bases for V and 5 bases for J; bases not matched to a gene: 12. CDR3 length: 15 amino acids. The CDR3 nucleotides read TGTGCCAATAGTAAGCGGGAGGGCCAAGTAGATACGCAGTATTTT. Residues: CANSKREGQVDTQYF.

The count of this clone is one. The chain couples TRBV27 to TRBJ2-2, with D unresolved. The V and J ends lost 4 bases and 3 bases respectively, with 15 bases between them. This CDR3 spans 16 amino acids. CDR1 is MNHEY and CDR2 is SMNVEV in the germline V gene (reference sequence). In DNA form, the CDR3 reads TGTGCCAGCAGTTCCAAACTACCCCTCGACACCGGGGAGCTGTTTTTT. It encodes CASSSKLPLDTGELFF.

This clone was seen a handful of times. The chain carries TRBV30 and TRBJ1-2; 7 bases are a match to TRBD1. The CDR3 length is 14 residues. Per the germline V gene, CDR1 is GTSNPN and CDR2 is SVGIG (reference sequence). V shed 3 bases, J shed 2 bases, and the junction held 6 bases outside the gene matches. CDR3 sequence: CAWSADRKNYGYTF. The CDR3 DNA reads TGTGCCTGGAGCGCGGACAGGAAAAACTATGGCTACACCTTC.

This clone was observed a few times. The rearrangement uses TRBV18 and TRBJ1-5, with a weak D call TRBD1 (5 bases). Trimming left V 6 bases short and J 11 bases short, with 20 bases between. CDR3 length equals 14 residues. Per the germline V gene, CDR1 is KGHSH and CDR2 is LQKENI. CDR3 amino acids: CASSPSADTSSQHF. CDR3 coding DNA: TGTGCCAGCTCCCCGTCCGCGGACACGTCTTCCCAGCATTTT.

CDR3 region: CASSSPGLSSYEQYF. CDR3 coding DNA: TGTGCCAGCAGCTCACCGGGACTGAGCTCCTACGAGCAGTACTTC. The chain combines TRBV7-2 with TRBJ2-7, with D maybe TRBD2 (6 bases). The germline CDR1 and CDR2 sequences are SGHTA and FQGNSA. V gave up 4 bases and J gave up 0 bases, with 13 bases separating them. This CDR3 is built from 15 residues.

V is TRBV2 and J is TRBJ2-3; TRBD1 is a possible D gene (5 bases). CDR1 and CDR2 (germline): SNHLY, FYNNEI. The CDR3 is 13 amino acids. Trimming left V 6 bases short and J 4 bases short, with 11 bases between. The CDR3 DNA reads TGTGCCAGCAGCAGGACAAACGCAGATACGCAGTATTTT. This gives the protein CASSRTNADTQYF.

This clone was recorded once. This may be a read error, as it is one base from a much larger clone. The same CDR3 can be traced to other DNA sequences in this sample. This sequence joins TRBV11-2 and TRBJ1-3; D uncertain. CDR1 is SGHAT and CDR2 is FQNNGV in the germline V gene. The ends were cut back, 0 bases at V and 4 bases at J, with 1 base in the middle. CDR3 length: 12 residues. The CDR3 region is CASSLEGNTIYF. For the CDR3, the DNA is TGTGCCAGCAGCTTAGAGGGAAACACCATATATTTT.

V is TRBV5-5 and J is TRBJ1-1; 7 bases map to TRBD1. Germline V gene lookup returns CDR1 SGHKS and CDR2 YYEKEE (reference sequence). The CDR3 consists of 14 residues. V shed 5 bases, J shed 4 bases, and the junction held 8 bases outside the gene matches. CDR3 protein: CASRPTGAGTEAFF. Here the CDR3 DNA reads TGTGCCAGCAGGCCTACAGGGGCTGGCACTGAAGCTTTCTTT.

This sequence joins TRBV5-4 and TRBJ2-7; tentatively, D is TRBD1 (5 bases). The germline CDR1 and CDR2 sequences are SGHNT and YYREEE (reference sequence). The CDR3 totals 14 residues. Trimming cost V 4 bases and J 6 bases, with 17 bases left between them. This CDR3 is CASSRAVGGAEQYF. The DNA for the CDR3 is TGTGCCAGCAGCCGGGCGGTAGGTGGGGCCGAGCAGTACTTC.

This clone was counted only a few times. The chain combines TRBV19 with TRBJ2-7, with 9 bases that match TRBD1. Germline V lookup: CDR1 LNHDA, CDR2 SQIVND (reference sequence). V shed 10 bases and J 6 bases; nucleotides not matched to a gene: 10. The CDR3 is made up of 13 amino acids. The CDR3 nucleotides are TGTGCCACCTGGGACAGGGAGTTCCGCGAGCAGTACTTC. Its protein product is CATWDREFREQYF.

A few counts support this clone. This sequence joins TRBV7-9 and TRBJ1-4; 10 nucleotides agree with TRBD1. Germline V CDR1 and CDR2: SEHNR, FQNEAQ (reference sequence). The CDR3 length is 16 residues. The V segment lost 4 bases and the J segment 3 bases; nucleotides outside the gene matches: 5. The CDR3 nucleotides are TGTGCCAGCAGCTCACGGACAGGGGGAGCTAATGAAAAACTGTTTTTT. Its protein product is CASSSRTGGANEKLFF.

As regards this clone: Mismatch with germline at one junction end may stem from a read error. J is TRBJ2-7 and V is TRBV27; tentative D call: TRBD1 (6 bases). CDR3 size: 15 residues. Per the germline V gene, CDR1 is MNHEY and CDR2 is SMNVEV (reference sequence). For the CDR3, the DNA is TGTGCCAGCAGTACCCGGGACACCTTACACTACGAGCAGTACTTT. Protein sequence: CASSTRDTLHYEQYF.

The CDR3 protein is CASSYGRGQGNTEAFF. For the CDR3, the DNA is TGTGCCAGCAGTTACGGCAGGGGGCAGGGGAACACTGAAGCTTTCTTT. The chain is built from TRBV6-6 and TRBJ1-1, with TRBD1 identical over 8 bases. Per germline, CDR1 MNHNY and CDR2 SVGAGI (reference sequence). The CDR3 length is 16 residues. Trimming at V came to 2 bases and at J to 1 base, leaving 6 bases not matched to a gene.

The V call is TRBV7-6, the J call TRBJ2-1, with 13 nucleotides matching TRBD2. This CDR3 region has 17 residues. Per the germline V gene, CDR1 is SGHVS and CDR2 is FNYEAQ. Trimming removed 4 bases from V and 6 bases from J; junction bases left unmatched: 9. The DNA of the CDR3 is TGTGCCAGCAGCTCTCACGGGACTAGCGGGATTGGCAATGAGCAGTTCTTC. As protein: CASSSHGTSGIGNEQFF.

This clone was recorded at least ten times. Other DNA sequences of this sample code for an identical CDR3. J is TRBJ2-5 and V is TRBV7-9; the D gene is possibly TRBD1 (6 bases). The V end was cut by 0 bases, the J end by 2 bases, with 7 bases between. The CDR3 spans 14 residues. Germline CDR1 reads SEHNR; CDR2 reads FQNEAQ (reference sequence). The CDR3 here is CASSLAQGQETQYF. DNA for the CDR3: TGTGCCAGCAGCTTAGCGCAGGGGCAAGAGACCCAGTACTTC.

The J gene is TRBJ1-2, the V gene TRBV6-1, with D unresolved. This CDR3 region has 14 residues. Trimming took 0 bases from V and 4 from J, leaving 9 bases between them. Germline CDR1 MNHNS, CDR2 SASEGT. The CDR3: CASSEAGRIYGYTF. DNA of the CDR3: TGTGCCAGCAGTGAAGCGGGTCGAATCTATGGCTACACCTTC.

This clone has just one count. The V call is TRBV28, the J call TRBJ2-2, with TRBD2 as a possible D gene (6 bases). Germline V lookup: CDR1 MDHEN, CDR2 SYDVKM. CDR3 length: 15 amino acids. Trimming pared 4 bases from V and 1 base from J, leaving 10 bases between. CDR3 in DNA: TGTGCCAGCAGTTCCCCGGGGGAGAACACCGGGGAGCTGTTTTTT. The encoded protein is CASSSPGENTGELFF.